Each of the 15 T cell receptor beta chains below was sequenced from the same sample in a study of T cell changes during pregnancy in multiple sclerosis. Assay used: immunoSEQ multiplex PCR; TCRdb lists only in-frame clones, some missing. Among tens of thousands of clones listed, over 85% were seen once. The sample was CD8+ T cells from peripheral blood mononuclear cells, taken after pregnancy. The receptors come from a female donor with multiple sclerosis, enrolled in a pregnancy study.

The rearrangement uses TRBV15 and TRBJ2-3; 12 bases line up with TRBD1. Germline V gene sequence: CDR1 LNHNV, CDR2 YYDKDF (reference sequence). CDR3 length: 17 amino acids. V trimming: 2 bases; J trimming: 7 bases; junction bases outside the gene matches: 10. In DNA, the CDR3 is TGTGCCACCAGCAGACCCATGGGGGACAGGGGGCGCAATACGCAGTATTTT. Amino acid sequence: CATSRPMGDRGRNTQYF.

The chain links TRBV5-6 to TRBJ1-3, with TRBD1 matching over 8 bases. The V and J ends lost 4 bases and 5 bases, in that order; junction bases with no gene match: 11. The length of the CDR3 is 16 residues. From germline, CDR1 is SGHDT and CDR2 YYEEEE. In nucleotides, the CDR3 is TGTGCCAGCAGCGGCGGACAGGGAGAGGAAAGAAACACCATATATTTT. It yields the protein CASSGGQGEERNTIYF.

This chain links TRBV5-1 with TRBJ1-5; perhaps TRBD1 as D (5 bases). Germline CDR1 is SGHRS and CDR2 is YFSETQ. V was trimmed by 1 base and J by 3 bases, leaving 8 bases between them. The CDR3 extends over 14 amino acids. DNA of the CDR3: TGCGCCAGCAGCTTGACAGGCCTCAATCAGCCCCAGCATTTT. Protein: CASSLTGLNQPQHF.

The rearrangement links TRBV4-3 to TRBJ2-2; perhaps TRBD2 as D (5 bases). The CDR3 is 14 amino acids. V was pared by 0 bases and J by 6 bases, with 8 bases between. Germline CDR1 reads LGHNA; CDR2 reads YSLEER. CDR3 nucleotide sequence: TGCGCCAGCAGCCAAGAAGAGGGTTCCGGGGAGCTGTTTTTT. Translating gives CASSQEEGSGELFF.

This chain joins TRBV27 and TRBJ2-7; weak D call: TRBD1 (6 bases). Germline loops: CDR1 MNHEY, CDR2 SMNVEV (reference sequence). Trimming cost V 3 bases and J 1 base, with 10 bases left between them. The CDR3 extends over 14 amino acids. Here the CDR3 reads CASSFVGQSYEQYF. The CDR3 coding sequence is TGTGCCAGCAGTTTCGTTGGACAGTCCTACGAGCAGTACTTC.

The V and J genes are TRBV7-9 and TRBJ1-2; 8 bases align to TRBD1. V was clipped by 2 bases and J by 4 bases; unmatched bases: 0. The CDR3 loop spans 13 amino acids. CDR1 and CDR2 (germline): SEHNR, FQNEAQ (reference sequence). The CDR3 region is CASSLTGGYGYTF. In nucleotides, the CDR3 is TGTGCCAGCAGCTTAACAGGGGGCTATGGCTACACCTTC. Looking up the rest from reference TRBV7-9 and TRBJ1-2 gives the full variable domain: DTGVSQNPRHKITKRGQNVTFRCDPISEHNRLYWYRQTLGQGPEFLTYFQNEAQLEKSRLLSDRFSAERPKGSFSTLEIQRTEQGDSAMYLCASSLTGGYGYTFGSGTRLTVV.

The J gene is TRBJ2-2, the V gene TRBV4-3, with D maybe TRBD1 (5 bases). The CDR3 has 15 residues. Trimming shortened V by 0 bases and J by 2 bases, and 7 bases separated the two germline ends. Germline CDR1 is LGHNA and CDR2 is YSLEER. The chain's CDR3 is CASSQDQGNTGELFF. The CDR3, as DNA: TGCGCCAGCAGCCAAGATCAGGGTAACACCGGGGAGCTGTTTTTT.

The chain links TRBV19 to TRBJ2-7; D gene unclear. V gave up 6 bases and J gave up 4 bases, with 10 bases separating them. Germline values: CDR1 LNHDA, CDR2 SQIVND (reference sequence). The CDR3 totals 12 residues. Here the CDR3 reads CASSVDGYEQYF. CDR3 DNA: TGTGCCAGTAGCGTCGACGGGTACGAGCAGTACTTC.

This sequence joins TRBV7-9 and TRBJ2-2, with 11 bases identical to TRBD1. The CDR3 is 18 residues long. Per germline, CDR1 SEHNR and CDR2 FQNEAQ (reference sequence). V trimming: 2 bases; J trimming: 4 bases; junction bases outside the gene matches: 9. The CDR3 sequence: CASSLTTWDRGGTGELFF. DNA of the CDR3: TGTGCCAGCAGCTTAACGACGTGGGACAGGGGGGGCACCGGGGAGCTGTTTTTT.

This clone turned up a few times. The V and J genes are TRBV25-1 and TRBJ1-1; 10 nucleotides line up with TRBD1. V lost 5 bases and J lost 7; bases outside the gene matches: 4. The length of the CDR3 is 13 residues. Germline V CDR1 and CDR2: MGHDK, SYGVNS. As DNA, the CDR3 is TGTGCCAGCAGTTGGGACAGGGGAAGTGAAGCTTTCTTT. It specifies CASSWDRGSEAFF.

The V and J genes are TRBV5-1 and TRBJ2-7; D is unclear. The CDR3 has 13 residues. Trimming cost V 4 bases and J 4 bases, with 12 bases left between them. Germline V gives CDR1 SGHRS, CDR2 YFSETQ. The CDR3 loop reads CASSPTPQYEQYF. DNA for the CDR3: TGCGCCAGCAGCCCCACCCCCCAGTACGAGCAGTACTTC. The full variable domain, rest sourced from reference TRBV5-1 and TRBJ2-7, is KAGVTQTPRYLIKTRGQQVTLSCSPISGHRSVSWYQQTPGQGLQFLFEYFSETQRNKGNFPGRFSGRQFSNSRSEMNVSTLELGDSALYLCASSPTPQYEQYFGPGTRLTVT.

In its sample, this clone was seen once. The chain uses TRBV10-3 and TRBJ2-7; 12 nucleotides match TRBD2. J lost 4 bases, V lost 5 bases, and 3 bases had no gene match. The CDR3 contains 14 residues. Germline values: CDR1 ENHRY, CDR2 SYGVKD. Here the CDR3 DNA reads TGTGCCATCAGTCCCGGGACTAGCGGGTACGAGCAGTACTTC. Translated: CAISPGTSGYEQYF.

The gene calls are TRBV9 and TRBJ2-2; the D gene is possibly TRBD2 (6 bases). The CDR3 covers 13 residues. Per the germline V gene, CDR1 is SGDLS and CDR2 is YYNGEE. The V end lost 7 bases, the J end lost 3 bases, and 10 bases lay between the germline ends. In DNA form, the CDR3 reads TGTGCCAGCGGCCGGGGGTACACCGGGGAGCTGTTTTTT. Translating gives CASGRGYTGELFF.

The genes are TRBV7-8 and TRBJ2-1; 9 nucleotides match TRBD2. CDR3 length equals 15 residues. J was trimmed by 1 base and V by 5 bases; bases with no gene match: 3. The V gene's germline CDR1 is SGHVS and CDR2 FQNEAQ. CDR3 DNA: TGTGCCAGCAGCGAACTAGCGGGTTCCTACAATGAGCAGTTCTTC. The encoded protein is CASSELAGSYNEQFF.

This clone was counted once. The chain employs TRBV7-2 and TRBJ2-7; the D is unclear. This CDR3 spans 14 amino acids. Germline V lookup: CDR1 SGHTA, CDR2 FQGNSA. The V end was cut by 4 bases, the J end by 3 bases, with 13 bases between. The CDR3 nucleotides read TGTGCCAGCAGCTATGGGCCTGGAATCTACGAGCAGTACTTC. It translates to CASSYGPGIYEQYF.